What follows are 5 T cell receptor beta chains derived from one specimen sequenced in a study of T cells in Graves' hyperthyroidism and ophthalmopathy. TCR beta CDR3 regions were amplified from RNA transcripts. TCR CDR3 regions were first amplified by RT-PCR with HTBI primers. TCRdb re-called the multiplex PCR reads with MiXCR, one entry per CDR3 protein. The data hold around 450,000 distinct CDR3 sequences, with less than 20% observed a single time. Sequenced input: blood. These receptors were obtained from a woman between 18 and 29 years old with Graves' hyperthyroidism.

This clonotype appeared a few times. The chain employs TRBV6-6 and TRBJ2-1; the match to TRBD1 covers 7 bases. The junction had 6 bases not matched to a gene; V was cut back by 0 bases and J by 4 bases. The CDR3 consists of 16 residues. CDR1 and CDR2 from the germline V gene are MNHNY and SVGAGI (reference sequence). The CDR3 bases are TGTGCCAGCAGTTACTCGAACAGGGGCTGGTACAATGAGCAGTTCTTC. Protein sequence: CASSYSNRGWYNEQFF.

This clonotype was observed a few times. The chain is built from TRBV4-3 and TRBJ1-1; no firm D call. Germline CDR1 reads LGHNA; CDR2 reads YSLEER. Between the trimmed V and J ends, which lost 0 bases and 1 base, there was a span of 6 bases. The CDR3 is made up of 14 amino acids. CDR3 bases: TGCGCCAGCAGCCAAGATCGGGCGAACACTGAAGCTTTCTTT. It is translated as CASSQDRANTEAFF.

The sample holds many counts of this clonotype. The chain has TRBV2 and TRBJ2-3; D possibly corresponds to TRBD1 (6 bases). Trimming pared 4 bases from V and 2 bases from J, leaving 13 bases between. This CDR3 is 15 amino acids long. Germline V gene sequence: CDR1 SNHLY, CDR2 FYNNEI. The CDR3 spells CASSVWQGTTDTQYF. The CDR3 region has the DNA TGTGCCAGCAGTGTTTGGCAGGGGACCACAGATACGCAGTATTTT.

This clonotype was seen at least ten times. The V gene is TRBV3-1, the J gene TRBJ2-1, with D perhaps matching TRBD1 (5 bases). V lost 0 bases and J 5 bases, leaving 11 bases between the germline ends. This CDR3 is 15 amino acids long. Germline values: CDR1 LGHDT, CDR2 YNNKEL (reference sequence). The CDR3 DNA reads TGTGCCAGCAGCCAAGATCGACAGCGCAACAATGAGCAGTTCTTC. It codes for CASSQDRQRNNEQFF.

This sequence joins TRBV19 and TRBJ1-5; 7 bases line up with TRBD1. V shed 8 bases, J shed 6 bases, and the junction held 10 bases outside the gene matches. The CDR3 consists of 14 residues. Per the germline V gene, CDR1 is LNHDA and CDR2 is SQIVND (reference sequence). The CDR3 sequence is CASGGQGDFQPQHF. DNA for the CDR3: TGTGCCAGTGGGGGGCAGGGGGATTTTCAGCCCCAGCATTTT.